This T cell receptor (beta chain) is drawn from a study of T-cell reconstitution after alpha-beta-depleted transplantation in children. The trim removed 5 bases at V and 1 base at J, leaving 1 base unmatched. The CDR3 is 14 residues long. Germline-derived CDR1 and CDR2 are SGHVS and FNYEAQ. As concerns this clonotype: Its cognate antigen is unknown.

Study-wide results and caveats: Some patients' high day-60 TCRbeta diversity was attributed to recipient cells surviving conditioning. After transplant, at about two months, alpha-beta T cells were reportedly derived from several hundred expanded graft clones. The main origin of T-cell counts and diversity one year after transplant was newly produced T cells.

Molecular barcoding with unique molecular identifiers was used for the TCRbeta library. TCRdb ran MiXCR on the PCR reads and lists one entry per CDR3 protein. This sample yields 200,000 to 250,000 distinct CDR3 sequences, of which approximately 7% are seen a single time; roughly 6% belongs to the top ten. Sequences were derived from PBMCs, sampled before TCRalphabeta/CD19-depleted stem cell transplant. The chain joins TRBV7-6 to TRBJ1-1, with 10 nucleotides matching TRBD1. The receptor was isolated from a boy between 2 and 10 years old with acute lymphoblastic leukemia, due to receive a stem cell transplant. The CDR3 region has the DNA TGTGCCAGCAGCGACAGGGGGCGGAACACTGAAGCTTTCTTT. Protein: CASSDRGRNTEAFF.